Reported below is one TCR beta chain. The data were obtained in a study of CD8+CD57+ T cells in acquired aplastic anemia. Germline loops: CDR1 MGHRA, CDR2 YSYEKL. The CDR3 sequence is 13 residues long. V was pared by 2 bases and J by 3 bases, with 6 bases between. The TCR beta profiling, which covered VDJ combination and CDR3 sequence, was carried out using genomic DNA as the template. TCRdb itself ran the reads through MiXCR, one entry per CDR3 protein. This sample yields roughly 200,000 distinct CDR3 sequences, of which 65% are seen a single time; under 60% belongs to the top ten. Before being chosen for sequencing, patients had shown CD8+CD57+ cell expansion by flow cytometry.

The sequenced sample was sorted CD4+, CD8+, or CD8+CD57+ T cells (not recorded which) from PBMCs. This chain joins TRBV4-1 and TRBJ2-3; D is unresolved. The sequence derives from a human donor with aplastic anemia. This CDR3 is CASSQLETDTQYF. The CDR3 bases are TGCGCCAGCAGCCAATTAGAAACAGATACGCAGTATTTT.